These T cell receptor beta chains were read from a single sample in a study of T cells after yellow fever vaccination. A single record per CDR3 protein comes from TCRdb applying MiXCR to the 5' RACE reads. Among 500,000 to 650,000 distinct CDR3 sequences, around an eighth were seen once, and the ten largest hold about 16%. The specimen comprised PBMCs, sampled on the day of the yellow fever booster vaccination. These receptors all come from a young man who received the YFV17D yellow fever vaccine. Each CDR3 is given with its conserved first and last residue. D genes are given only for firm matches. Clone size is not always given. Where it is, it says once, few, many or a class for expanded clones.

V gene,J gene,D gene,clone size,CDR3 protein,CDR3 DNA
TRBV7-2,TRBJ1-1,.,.,CASSTQTVGATEAFF,TGTGCCAGCAGCACTCAGACAGTCGGGGCCACTGAAGCTTTCTTT
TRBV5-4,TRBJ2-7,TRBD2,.,CASSSGLAGRSYEQYF,TGTGCCAGCAGCTCTGGACTAGCGGGACGTTCCTACGAGCAGTACTTC
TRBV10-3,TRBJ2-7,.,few,CAISVGGMGEQYF,TGTGCCATCAGTGTTGGGGGAATGGGCGAGCAGTACTTC
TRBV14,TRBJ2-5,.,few,CASSRILGTQYF,TGTGCCAGCAGCCGGATTCTGGGGACCCAGTACTTC
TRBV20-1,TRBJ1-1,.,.,CSASYQGMNTEAFF,TGCAGTGCTAGTTATCAGGGTATGAACACTGAAGCTTTCTTT
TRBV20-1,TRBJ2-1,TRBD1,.,CSKLSQTGPLGQFF,TGCAGTAAGCTAAGTCAGACAGGGCCTCTTGGGCAGTTCTTC
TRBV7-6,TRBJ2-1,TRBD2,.,CASSLALSSGGSSYNEQFF,TGTGCCAGCAGCTTAGCGCTCTCTAGCGGGGGGAGCTCCTACAATGAGCAGTTCTTC
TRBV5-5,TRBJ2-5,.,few,CASSLWSRGETQYF,TGTGCCAGCAGCTTGTGGTCGCGCGGGGAGACCCAGTACTTC
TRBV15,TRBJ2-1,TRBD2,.,CATSRDMTSGSVGEQFF,TGTGCCACCAGCAGAGATATGACTAGCGGGAGTGTGGGTGAGCAGTTCTTC
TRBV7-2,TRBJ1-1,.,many,CASSPEGGKMNTEAFF,TGTGCCAGCAGCCCTGAGGGGGGAAAAATGAACACTGAAGCTTTCTTT
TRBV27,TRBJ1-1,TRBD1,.,CASSDRATTEAFF,TGTGCCAGCAGTGACAGGGCGACCACTGAAGCTTTCTTT
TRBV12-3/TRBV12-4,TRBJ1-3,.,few,CASRGPNAGNTIYF,TGTGCCAGCAGGGGACCTAATGCTGGAAACACCATATATTTT
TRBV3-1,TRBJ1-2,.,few,CASRSAGSNYGYTF,TGTGCCAGCAGATCCGCAGGTTCTAACTATGGCTACACCTTC
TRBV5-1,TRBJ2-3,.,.,CASSLERLRHWYTQYF,TGCGCCAGCAGCTTGGAGCGGTTGCGGCATTGGTATACGCAGTATTTT
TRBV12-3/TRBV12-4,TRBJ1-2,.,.,CASIIQEGDNYGYTF,TGTGCCAGCATCATACAGGAGGGGGACAACTATGGCTACACCTTC
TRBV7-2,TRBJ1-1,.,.,CASSMGNTEAFF,TGTGCCAGCAGTATGGGTAACACTGAAGCTTTCTTT
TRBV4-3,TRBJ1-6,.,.,CASSQADSPLHF,TGCGCCAGCAGCCAAGCAGATTCACCCCTCCACTTT
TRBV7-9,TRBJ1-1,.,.,CASSLDQIGVTEAFF,TGTGCCAGCAGCTTAGACCAGATTGGAGTTACTGAAGCTTTCTTT
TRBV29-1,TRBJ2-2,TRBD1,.,CAGGRGITGELFF,TGCGCCGGAGGCAGGGGGATCACCGGGGAGCTGTTTTTT
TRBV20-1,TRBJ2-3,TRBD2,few,CSARATSGRAITDTQYF,TGCAGTGCTAGGGCGACTAGCGGGAGGGCGATCACAGATACGCAGTATTTT
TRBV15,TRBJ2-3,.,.,CATSSSWGTDTQYF,TGTGCCACCAGCAGTTCCTGGGGCACAGATACGCAGTATTTT
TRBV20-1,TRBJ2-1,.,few,CSAEGRYEQFF,TGCAGTGCTGAGGGTCGTTATGAGCAGTTCTTC
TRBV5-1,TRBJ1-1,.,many,CASSRGLNTEAFF,TGTGCCAGCTCTCGGGGGCTTAACACTGAAGCTTTCTTT
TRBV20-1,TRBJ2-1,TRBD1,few,CSAREGDRGLGEQFF,TGCAGTGCTAGAGAAGGGGACAGGGGCTTAGGAGAGCAGTTCTTC
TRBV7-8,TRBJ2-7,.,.,CASSLAAQGRGQNEQYF,TGTGCCAGCAGCTTGGCCGCTCAAGGGAGGGGGCAGAACGAGCAGTACTTC
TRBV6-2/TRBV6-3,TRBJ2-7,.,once,CASSYSRPRGSYEQYF,TGTGCCAGCAGTTACTCGAGGCCACGCGGGTCCTACGAGCAGTACTTC
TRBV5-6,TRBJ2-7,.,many,CASSLVRSEQYF,TGTGCCAGCAGCTTGGTCCGGAGCGAGCAGTACTTC
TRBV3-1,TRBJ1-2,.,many,CASSRTGYGYTF,TGTGCCAGTAGTCGTACAGGCTATGGCTACACCTTC
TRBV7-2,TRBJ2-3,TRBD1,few,CASSSDRWADTQYF,TGTGCCAGCAGCTCGGACAGGTGGGCAGATACGCAGTATTTT
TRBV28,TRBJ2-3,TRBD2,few,CASIDSSGKDTQYF,TGTGCCAGCATTGACAGCAGCGGGAAAGATACGCAGTATTTT
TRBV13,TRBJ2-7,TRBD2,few,CASSLRAPAGAYEQYF,TGTGCCAGCAGCCTTAGGGCCCCGGCGGGAGCCTACGAGCAGTACTTC
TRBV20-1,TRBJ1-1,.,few,CSAPGQQNTEAFF,TGCAGTGCTCCGGGACAACAGAACACTGAAGCTTTCTTT
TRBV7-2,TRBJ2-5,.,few,CASSLKGPETQYF,TGTGCCAGCAGCTTAAAGGGTCCGGAGACCCAGTACTTC
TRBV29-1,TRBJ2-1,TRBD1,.,CSVDDRGWEQFF,TGCAGCGTAGACGACAGGGGTTGGGAGCAGTTCTTC
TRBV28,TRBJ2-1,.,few,CASRAPGNEQFF,TGTGCCAGCAGGGCCCCGGGTAATGAGCAGTTCTTC
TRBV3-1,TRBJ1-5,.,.,CASSPSAGSYQPQHF,TGTGCCAGCAGCCCCTCGGCAGGCTCTTATCAGCCCCAGCATTTT
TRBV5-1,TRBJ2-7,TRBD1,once,CASSSETGYYEQYF,TGCGCCAGCAGCTCCGAGACAGGGTACTACGAGCAGTACTTC